Listed below are T cell receptor beta chains from one sample, sequenced in a study of beta chain features in type 1 diabetes. Sequencing was performed with immunoSEQ multiplex PCR; in TCRdb, only in-frame clones are kept and a portion is missing. The sample records 40,000 or so clones, around 71% being singletons. Sequenced sample: Tregs from blood. These receptors were taken from a woman aged 18-29 years with type 1 diabetes. Both conserved end residues are part of each CDR3. A D gene is named only where the DNA matches it firmly. Clone size, where shown, is once, few, many, or a class for clones that have expanded.

abundance: -; d_gene: -; v_gene: TRBV2; len: 15; j_gene: TRBJ1-5; CDR3aa: CASNVQQGHGQPQHF; CDR3nt: TGTGCCAGCAATGTTCAACAGGGCCACGGGCAGCCCCAGCATTTT
abundance: -; d_gene: -; v_gene: TRBV11-2; len: 13; j_gene: TRBJ1-6; CDR3aa: CASSLVPIGPLHF; CDR3nt: TGTGCCAGCAGCTTAGTCCCGATCGGACCCCTCCACTTT
abundance: few; d_gene: TRBD2; v_gene: TRBV10-3; len: 13; j_gene: TRBJ2-1; CDR3aa: CAIGGTSGYEQFF; CDR3nt: TGTGCCATCGGTGGGACTAGCGGTTATGAGCAGTTCTTC
abundance: -; d_gene: TRBD1; v_gene: TRBV5-1; len: 15; j_gene: TRBJ1-6; CDR3aa: CASSFGTGGAAPLHF; CDR3nt: TGCGCCAGCAGCTTCGGGACAGGGGGTGCTGCACCCCTCCACTTT
abundance: -; d_gene: -; v_gene: TRBV25-1; len: 16; j_gene: TRBJ2-2; CDR3aa: CASSDAPGSGTGELFF; CDR3nt: TGTGCCAGCAGTGATGCTCCGGGGTCGGGCACCGGGGAGCTGTTTTTT
abundance: once; d_gene: TRBD1; v_gene: TRBV11-3; len: 17; j_gene: TRBJ1-2; CDR3aa: CASSLGWTGRRLYGYTF; CDR3nt: TGTGCCAGCAGCTTGGGATGGACAGGGAGAAGACTCTATGGCTACACCTTC
abundance: -; d_gene: -; v_gene: TRBV27; len: 12; j_gene: TRBJ2-4; CDR3aa: CTSGGAKNIQYF; CDR3nt: TGTACCTCAGGGGGGGCCAAAAACATTCAGTACTTC
abundance: -; d_gene: -; v_gene: TRBV2; len: 13; j_gene: TRBJ2-4; CDR3aa: CASKEGAKNIQYF; CDR3nt: TGTGCCAGCAAGGAGGGCGCCAAAAACATTCAGTACTTC
abundance: -; d_gene: TRBD2; v_gene: TRBV7-9; len: 15; j_gene: TRBJ2-5; CDR3aa: CASRPPGLAPMTQYF; CDR3nt: TGTGCCAGCAGGCCTCCGGGACTAGCTCCGATGACCCAGTACTTC
abundance: few; d_gene: -; v_gene: TRBV4-3; len: 15; j_gene: TRBJ1-2; CDR3aa: CASSQQTAANYGYTF; CDR3nt: TGCGCCAGCAGCCAACAGACAGCTGCTAACTATGGCTACACCTTC
abundance: few; d_gene: -; v_gene: TRBV10-3; len: 11; j_gene: TRBJ2-7; CDR3aa: CAISDLGTSYF; CDR3nt: TGTGCCATCAGTGACTTGGGGACTTCGTACTTC
abundance: -; d_gene: TRBD2; v_gene: TRBV7-2; len: 14; j_gene: TRBJ2-3; CDR3aa: CASSPSGGTDTQYF; CDR3nt: TGTGCCAGCAGCCCTAGCGGGGGGACAGATACGCAGTATTTT
abundance: -; d_gene: -; v_gene: TRBV6-5; len: 14; j_gene: TRBJ2-7; CDR3aa: CASSYSTDGGEQYF; CDR3nt: TGTGCCAGCAGTTACTCGACGGACGGGGGCGAGCAGTACTTC
abundance: few; d_gene: -; v_gene: TRBV7-9; len: 13; j_gene: TRBJ2-7; CDR3aa: CASLIQGTDEQYF; CDR3nt: TGTGCCAGCTTGATACAGGGTACGGACGAGCAGTACTTC
abundance: -; d_gene: -; v_gene: TRBV6-6; len: 16; j_gene: TRBJ2-2; CDR3aa: CASSLYGGSGAGELFF; CDR3nt: TGTGCCAGCAGCCTGTATGGCGGGTCGGGGGCCGGGGAGCTGTTTTTT
abundance: few; d_gene: -; v_gene: TRBV7-9; len: 12; j_gene: TRBJ2-5; CDR3aa: CASSITGETQYF; CDR3nt: TGTGCCAGCAGCATCACAGGGGAGACCCAGTACTTC
abundance: -; d_gene: -; v_gene: TRBV28; len: 11; j_gene: TRBJ1-2; CDR3aa: CASSPPGGYTF; CDR3nt: TGTGCCAGCAGTCCCCCCGGTGGCTACACCTTC
abundance: medium-sized; d_gene: TRBD1; v_gene: TRBV7-9; len: 14; j_gene: TRBJ1-2; CDR3aa: CASSVGQGADGYTF; CDR3nt: TGTGCCAGCAGCGTGGGACAGGGCGCGGATGGCTACACCTTC
abundance: -; d_gene: -; v_gene: TRBV7-6; len: 14; j_gene: TRBJ2-1; CDR3aa: CASSLASTSGEQFF; CDR3nt: TGTGCCAGCAGCTTAGCGTCGACTAGTGGTGAGCAGTTCTTC
abundance: medium-sized; d_gene: TRBD1; v_gene: TRBV28; len: 14; j_gene: TRBJ2-7; CDR3aa: CASSSGQGTYEQYF; CDR3nt: TGTGCCAGCAGTTCGGGACAGGGGACCTACGAGCAGTACTTC
abundance: -; d_gene: TRBD1; v_gene: TRBV6-1; len: 13; j_gene: TRBJ1-4; CDR3aa: CASRGTGREKLFF; CDR3nt: TGTGCCAGCAGAGGGACAGGGAGAGAAAAACTGTTTTTT
abundance: once; d_gene: -; v_gene: TRBV5-1; len: 14; j_gene: TRBJ2-3; CDR3aa: CASSQDRLTDTQYF; CDR3nt: TGCGCCAGCAGCCAGGACAGACTCACAGATACGCAGTATTTT
abundance: -; d_gene: -; v_gene: TRBV6-5; len: 14; j_gene: TRBJ2-1; CDR3aa: CASSYLAGYNEQFF; CDR3nt: TGTGCCAGCAGTTACTTGGCTGGCTACAATGAGCAGTTCTTC
abundance: -; d_gene: -; v_gene: TRBV15; len: 14; j_gene: TRBJ1-2; CDR3aa: CATSRDSTNYGYTF; CDR3nt: TGTGCCACCAGCAGGGACAGTACTAACTATGGCTACACCTTC
abundance: -; d_gene: TRBD2; v_gene: TRBV4-2; len: 15; j_gene: TRBJ2-1; CDR3aa: CASSQPGGSYNEQFF; CDR3nt: TGTGCCAGCAGCCAACCGGGGGGCTCCTACAATGAGCAGTTCTTC
abundance: -; d_gene: TRBD1; v_gene: TRBV11-3; len: 17; j_gene: TRBJ1-1; CDR3aa: CASSITGGWSPNTEAFF; CDR3nt: TGTGCCAGCAGCATCACAGGGGGCTGGTCCCCAAACACTGAAGCTTTCTTT
abundance: -; d_gene: -; v_gene: TRBV4-2; len: 14; j_gene: TRBJ2-7; CDR3aa: CASSQDHNSYEQYF; CDR3nt: TGTGCCAGCAGCCAAGACCACAACTCCTACGAGCAGTACTTC
abundance: -; d_gene: TRBD2; v_gene: TRBV10-1; len: 15; j_gene: TRBJ2-5; CDR3aa: CASSESAGGQETQYF; CDR3nt: TGCGCCAGCAGTGAGTCGGCGGGGGGACAAGAGACCCAGTACTTC
abundance: once; d_gene: -; v_gene: TRBV7-2; len: 14; j_gene: TRBJ1-2; CDR3aa: CASSLAGGKGGYTF; CDR3nt: TGTGCCAGCAGCTTAGCAGGGGGAAAGGGTGGCTACACCTTC
abundance: -; d_gene: -; v_gene: TRBV29-1; len: 13; j_gene: TRBJ2-4; CDR3aa: CSVEMGPENIQYF; CDR3nt: TGCAGCGTTGAAATGGGCCCTGAAAACATTCAGTACTTC
abundance: -; d_gene: -; v_gene: TRBV7-9; len: 14; j_gene: TRBJ2-3; CDR3aa: CASRGAGGGDTQYF; CDR3nt: TGTGCCAGCAGGGGGGCCGGTGGTGGAGATACGCAGTATTTT
abundance: few; d_gene: TRBD2; v_gene: TRBV11-3; len: 16; j_gene: TRBJ2-3; CDR3aa: CASSLVSGGASDTQYF; CDR3nt: TGTGCCAGCAGCTTAGTAAGCGGGGGGGCCAGCGATACGCAGTATTTT
abundance: once; d_gene: -; v_gene: TRBV18; len: 15; j_gene: TRBJ1-5; CDR3aa: CASTDARGFHQPQHF; CDR3nt: TGTGCCTCGACCGATGCGAGAGGTTTTCATCAGCCCCAGCATTTT
abundance: -; d_gene: -; v_gene: TRBV9; len: 13; j_gene: TRBJ2-1; CDR3aa: CASSVGDLDSPFF; CDR3nt: TGTGCCAGCAGCGTAGGGGATCTGGACTCTCCGTTCTTC
abundance: -; d_gene: -; v_gene: TRBV28; len: 12; j_gene: TRBJ1-2; CDR3aa: CASSSGGYGYTF; CDR3nt: TGTGCCAGCAGTAGCGGCGGCTATGGCTACACCTTC
abundance: -; d_gene: -; v_gene: TRBV2; len: 12; j_gene: TRBJ1-1; CDR3aa: CASSGANTEAFF; CDR3nt: TGTGCCAGCAGTGGGGCGAACACTGAAGCTTTCTTT
abundance: -; d_gene: TRBD1; v_gene: TRBV28; len: 13; j_gene: TRBJ2-7; CDR3aa: CASIRGRPYEQYF; CDR3nt: TGTGCCAGCATCAGGGGGCGCCCCTACGAGCAGTACTTC
abundance: -; d_gene: -; v_gene: TRBV5-1; len: 16; j_gene: TRBJ1-1; CDR3aa: CASSLATGGGRTEAFF; CDR3nt: TGCGCCAGCAGCTTGGCTACCGGTGGTGGGAGGACTGAAGCTTTCTTT
abundance: -; d_gene: TRBD1; v_gene: TRBV18; len: 14; j_gene: TRBJ2-7; CDR3aa: CASSQSGQGDEQYF; CDR3nt: TGTGCCAGCTCCCAATCGGGACAGGGCGACGAGCAGTACTTC
abundance: -; d_gene: -; v_gene: TRBV6-1; len: 13; j_gene: TRBJ2-1; CDR3aa: CASTFSGGNEQFF; CDR3nt: TGTGCCAGCACCTTTTCCGGGGGCAATGAGCAGTTCTTC
abundance: -; d_gene: -; v_gene: TRBV27; len: 14; j_gene: TRBJ1-5; CDR3aa: CASSFQGLRQPQHF; CDR3nt: TGTGCCAGCAGTTTCCAGGGTTTGAGACAGCCCCAGCATTTT
abundance: -; d_gene: TRBD1; v_gene: TRBV4-1; len: 18; j_gene: TRBJ1-4; CDR3aa: CASSQDPPRGTGNEKLFF; CDR3nt: TGCGCCAGCAGCCAAGACCCCCCTCGCGGGACAGGGAATGAAAAACTGTTTTTT
abundance: -; d_gene: -; v_gene: TRBV5-1; len: 16; j_gene: TRBJ1-3; CDR3aa: CASSLSNTESGNTIYF; CDR3nt: TGCGCCAGCAGCCTGTCTAATACAGAGTCTGGAAACACCATATATTTT
abundance: once; d_gene: TRBD1; v_gene: TRBV7-9; len: 14; j_gene: TRBJ2-5; CDR3aa: CASSLRQGRETQYF; CDR3nt: TGTGCCAGCAGCTTAAGACAGGGCAGGGAGACCCAGTACTTC
abundance: once; d_gene: TRBD2; v_gene: TRBV28; len: 14; j_gene: TRBJ2-3; CDR3aa: CASSSGGLADTQYF; CDR3nt: TGTGCCAGCAGTTCGGGAGGGTTAGCAGATACGCAGTATTTT
abundance: medium-sized; d_gene: -; v_gene: TRBV18; len: 15; j_gene: TRBJ1-5; CDR3aa: CASSPESGWGQPQHF; CDR3nt: TGTGCCAGCTCACCTGAGTCGGGATGGGGTCAGCCCCAGCATTTT
abundance: -; d_gene: TRBD1; v_gene: TRBV7-9; len: 14; j_gene: TRBJ2-5; CDR3aa: CASSIPGGLETQYF; CDR3nt: TGTGCCAGCAGCATACCAGGGGGTCTCGAGACCCAGTACTTC